This T cell receptor beta chain is drawn from a study of T cell repertoires in cytomegalovirus infection (dated by TCRdb to between 2017 and 2020). At the level of the whole study: Peptide stimulations targeted recently identified HLA-C-restricted CMV epitopes, whose presentation resists viral immunomodulation, together with well-studied HLA-B-restricted epitopes. Because public TCR beta signatures pointed to carriage of CMV infection together with the matching HLA type, the HLA type of each donor mattered for the analysis.

What the study reported, not specific to this receptor: In both this cohort and an independent cohort of 352 donors, the cumulative frequency of public TCR beta family members distinguished carriers of CMV infection plus the relevant HLA type. In the ex vivo response, HLA-C-restricted CMV-specific TCR beta clonotypes were dominant, and in two of eight donors the single most frequent clonotype came from this HLA-C-restricted group.

The run used an Illumina HiSeq 1500. TCRdb itself trimmed the public reads at Q25 with fastp, ran MiXCR and retained productive beta chains. One record per CDR3 amino acid sequence lists the most common genes and DNA. The sample yields around 300,000 distinct CDR3 sequences; less than 25% were counted once. In total, the top ten clones hold approximately 19% of the sample. About this clonotype itself: What antigen it recognizes has not been identified. No per-base quality is available; no much larger clone lies one base away.

From the cysteine through the phenylalanine, the CDR3 covers 11 amino acids. Only the CDR3 portion is preserved as DNA: 33 bases, with reading frame beginning at the first base. The V end loses 10 bases and the J end loses 7 bases, and a stretch of 10 bases separates them. Looking up the germline V gene (reference sequence) yields CDR1 LNHDA and CDR2 SQIVND. The sample's treatment or condition label is to be understood as: in vitro stimulation with specific CMV peptide epitopes to enrich CMV-specific T cells. The sequence derives from a human donor in good health (CMV status not recorded). Some clones in this sample may be carry-over from other donors' samples. Sample: cultured PBMCs, taken from culture after CMV antigen stimulation. The sequence links TRBV19 to TRBJ2-2, and possibly TRBD2, on 6 matching bases. The DNA is TGTGCCACAAGGGAGGACGGGGAGCTGTTTTTT. Protein translation: CATREDGELFF.